These T cell receptor beta chains were read from a single sample in a study of blood T cell repertoires in COVID-19. Libraries were prepared by immunoSEQ multiplex PCR; TCRdb keeps only in-frame clonotypes and omits some of them. The sample includes 310,000 or so clones, roughly nine tenths of them seen just once. Sequencing used peripheral blood. These receptors were obtained from a woman between 45 and 65 years old who had recovered from COVID-19. Both conserved end residues are part of each CDR3. Fields, in order: clone size, J gene, D gene, V gene, CDR3 DNA, CDR3 protein. D genes are given only for firm matches. Clone size is shown for a subset of rows, as once, few, many or a class of expanded clone.

>-|TRBJ1-2|-|TRBV3-1/TRBV3-2
TGTGCCAGCAGCCAAGAAAACAGCTACTATGGCTACACCTTC
CASSQENSYYGYTF
>-|TRBJ1-2|TRBD1|TRBV7-9
TGTGCCAGCAGCCCGGTTGGGGACAGGGGTAACTATGGCTACACCTTC
CASSPVGDRGNYGYTF
>-|TRBJ2-3|TRBD2|TRBV6-4
TGTGCCAGCAGTTCAACGATCTCTAGCGGGGGCACAGATACGCAGTATTTT
CASSSTISSGGTDTQYF
>-|TRBJ2-2|TRBD1|TRBV10-3
TGTGCCATCAGTGAGGGACGGGACAGCACCGGGGAGCTGTTTTTT
CAISEGRDSTGELFF
>-|TRBJ2-7|TRBD1|TRBV2
TGTGCCAGCAGTGGGACAGGGGGAACATCCTACGAGCAGTACTTC
CASSGTGGTSYEQYF
>-|TRBJ2-4|-|TRBV29-1
TGCAGCGTTGCGTCCGGGGGAAAAAACATTCAGTACTTC
CSVASGGKNIQYF
>-|TRBJ1-1|-|TRBV5-1
TGCGCCAGCAGCTTGGTTTGGGGGGTCCGAACTGAAGCTTTCTTT
CASSLVWGVRTEAFF
>-|TRBJ2-2|TRBD1|TRBV7-9
TGTGCCAGCAGCTCTCCGGGACAGGGGGCATCCGGGGAGCTGTTTTTT
CASSSPGQGASGELFF
>-|TRBJ1-2|TRBD1|TRBV3-1/TRBV3-2
TGTGCCAGCAGCGTAGAGAACAGGGGCGGCTACACCTTC
CASSVENRGGYTF
>-|TRBJ1-5|-|TRBV3-1/TRBV3-2
TGTGCCAGCAGCCAAGTTCACGGCGGCGGCAGACCAGATAGCAATCAGCCCCAGCATTTT
CASSQVHGGGRPDSNQPQHF
>-|TRBJ2-1|TRBD1|TRBV7-9
TGTGCCAGCAGACGGACAGGGCTCGGGGAGCAGTTCTTC
CASRRTGLGEQFF
>few|TRBJ1-1|-|TRBV3-1/TRBV3-2
TGTGCCAGCAGCGATGGGCAGAGAGAAGCTTTCTTT
CASSDGQREAFF
>-|TRBJ2-1|-|TRBV18
TGTGCCAGCTCACCGCAACAGGACGTGAAGAATGAGCAGTTCTTC
CASSPQQDVKNEQFF
>-|TRBJ2-7|TRBD1|TRBV9
TGTGCCAGCAGCGTGGGGACAGTTAGCTCCTACGAGCAGTACTTC
CASSVGTVSSYEQYF
>-|TRBJ1-6|-|TRBV7-3
TGTGCCAGCAGCCTATTACCGGTCAAGAATTCACCCCTCCACTTT
CASSLLPVKNSPLHF
>-|TRBJ1-1|TRBD1|TRBV5-1
TGCGCCAGCAGCCGCCAACCCACGGGACAGGGGAACACTGAAGCTTTCTTT
CASSRQPTGQGNTEAFF
>-|TRBJ1-1|TRBD1|TRBV7-2
TGTGCCAGCAGCTCCCCCGGGACAGGGGTAGTAACTGAAGCTTTCTTT
CASSSPGTGVVTEAFF
>-|TRBJ1-2|TRBD1|TRBV6-6
TGTGCCAGCAGTCCCAGGGACAGGGTTTCTGGCTACACCTTC
CASSPRDRVSGYTF
>-|TRBJ2-2|TRBD1|TRBV7-9
TGTGCCGGGGGACAGGGATCCTCCTCCTCCGGGGAGCTGTTTTTT
CAGGQGSSSSGELFF
>-|TRBJ1-1|-|TRBV4-3
TGCGCCAGCAGCCAAGGTTATCAGGGGCGGTTGGAAGTCACTGAAGCTTTCTTT
CASSQGYQGRLEVTEAFF
>-|TRBJ1-4|TRBD1|TRBV4-3
TGCGCCAGCAGCCAAGTTCATCGGACAGGGTGGTCTGAAAAACTGTTTTTT
CASSQVHRTGWSEKLFF
>-|TRBJ2-2|-|TRBV6-2/TRBV6-3
TGTGCCAGCAGTTACCTCCTAGCGAACACCGGGGAGCTGTTTTTT
CASSYLLANTGELFF
>many|TRBJ1-1|TRBD1|TRBV6-2/TRBV6-3
TGTGCCAGCAGTTACCCAACAGGGGGCGGCATGAACACTGAAGCTTTCTTT
CASSYPTGGGMNTEAFF
>-|TRBJ1-5|TRBD1|TRBV7-8
TGTGCCAGCAGCGCGAACAGGGGGCGTCTAAAAAGCAATCAGCCCCAGCATTTT
CASSANRGRLKSNQPQHF
>-|TRBJ2-5|TRBD1|TRBV2
TGTGCCAGCAGACGGGACAGGGGACAAGAGACCCAGTACTTC
CASRRDRGQETQYF
>-|TRBJ2-7|TRBD1|TRBV29-1
TGCAGCGTTGAAATTTCGGCGGGACAGGGGGATCGGCAGTACTTC
CSVEISAGQGDRQYF
>once|TRBJ1-1|TRBD1|TRBV2
TGTGCCAGCAGTGAAGCCAACAGACAGGGTGATTGGGCTTTCTTT
CASSEANRQGDWAFF
>-|TRBJ1-4|TRBD1|TRBV4-1
TGCGCCAGCAGCCGAGGGACAGAAGCCGAAAAACTGTTTTTT
CASSRGTEAEKLFF
>once|TRBJ1-1|TRBD1|TRBV27
TGTGCCAGCAGTTTATCGGGGCCCTTGACAGGGAGGAACACTGAAGCTTTCTTT
CASSLSGPLTGRNTEAFF
>-|TRBJ2-5|-|TRBV6-5
TGTGCCAGCAGACCCGGGATCCAAGAGACCCAGTACTTC
CASRPGIQETQYF
>-|TRBJ1-3|-|TRBV18
TGTGCCAGCTCACCAGGACAGAGAGGAAACACCATATATTTT
CASSPGQRGNTIYF
>-|TRBJ1-5|-|TRBV4-2
TGTGCCAGCAGCCAAGATGGGAGGGCTGGCAATCAGCCCCAGCATTTT
CASSQDGRAGNQPQHF
>-|TRBJ2-2|-|TRBV7-2
TGTGCCAGCAGCCCTCCCGGGGGGCGAATCGCCGGGGAGCTGTTTTTT
CASSPPGGRIAGELFF
>-|TRBJ1-1|-|TRBV28
TGTGCCAGCGCCGACACAGGGATTGGGGACACTGAAGCTTTCTTT
CASADTGIGDTEAFF
>-|TRBJ2-7|-|TRBV5-1
TGCGCCAGCAGCTCCCAGTACGAGCAGTACTTC
CASSSQYEQYF
>-|TRBJ1-2|-|TRBV12-5
TGTGCTAGTGGTTATGGACAGTCCCTAAACTATGGCTACACCTTC
CASGYGQSLNYGYTF
>few|TRBJ1-2|-|TRBV6-5
TGTGCCAGCAGCAGACAGCAAAATAACTATGGCTACACCTTC
CASSRQQNNYGYTF
>-|TRBJ1-2|-|TRBV6-5
TGTGCCAGCAGGAGGGATGACGGGGGCTACACCTTC
CASRRDDGGYTF
>-|TRBJ1-2|TRBD1|TRBV9
TGTGCCAGCAGCGTAGGTATCCAGGGGGGTGGCTACACCTTC
CASSVGIQGGGYTF
>-|TRBJ2-4|TRBD2|TRBV7-2
TGTGCCAGCAGCTTAATCTCGGGAGGACGGGAAAACATTCAGTACTTC
CASSLISGGRENIQYF
>-|TRBJ2-1|TRBD2|TRBV4-2
TGTGCCAGCAGCCAAGAGTTCCGGCTAGCGGGAGGGGATGAGCAGTTCTTC
CASSQEFRLAGGDEQFF
>-|TRBJ2-4|-|TRBV12-3/TRBV12-4
TGTGCCAGCCGGAGGGCGGGGAAAAACATTCAGTACTTC
CASRRAGKNIQYF
>-|TRBJ1-1|TRBD1|TRBV29-1
TGCAGCGTACCGGGACAGGTGAACACTGAAGCTTTCTTT
CSVPGQVNTEAFF
>-|TRBJ2-6|-|TRBV4-3
TGCGCCAGCAGCCAAGATCCCACAGCTACTTCTGGGGCCAACGTCCTGACTTTC
CASSQDPTATSGANVLTF
>-|TRBJ1-1|-|TRBV11-2
TGTGCCAGCAGCTTAATTCGGGGAACTGAAGCTTTCTTT
CASSLIRGTEAFF
>-|TRBJ1-1|-|TRBV5-6
TGTGCCAGCAGCTTCTGGGGGGTGGGGTACACTGAAGCTTTCTTT
CASSFWGVGYTEAFF
>-|TRBJ1-2|-|TRBV9
TGTGCCAGCGGCCAGAACTATGGCTACACCTTC
CASGQNYGYTF
>-|TRBJ1-2|TRBD1|TRBV9
TGTGCCAGCAGCGAGCCCTGGACAGGGCGTACTGGCTACACCTTC
CASSEPWTGRTGYTF
>-|TRBJ2-1|-|TRBV6-5
TGTGCCAGCAGGGGGGCCTGGCAAAATGAGCAGTTCTTC
CASRGAWQNEQFF
>-|TRBJ2-1|-|TRBV3-1/TRBV3-2
TGTGCCAGCAGCCAAGATGGGGCGGCGGAGCAAGACTCCTACAATGAGCAGTTCTTC
CASSQDGAAEQDSYNEQFF
>-|TRBJ1-2|TRBD1|TRBV28
TGTGCCAGCAGGGACAGGGGGGCCTCTTCTAACTATGGCTACACCTTC
CASRDRGASSNYGYTF
>once|TRBJ2-1|TRBD2|TRBV24-1
TGTGCCACCAGTGATATGACTAGCGGGGGGGCTACCGGCCAGTTCTTC
CATSDMTSGGATGQFF
>-|TRBJ2-1|-|TRBV7-9
TGTGCCAGCGGGGGGAACAATGAGCAGTTCTTC
CASGGNNEQFF
>-|TRBJ2-3|TRBD2|TRBV7-3
TGTGCCAGCAGTTTAGCGGGATCAGATACGCAGTATTTT
CASSLAGSDTQYF
>-|TRBJ2-6|-|TRBV7-8
TGTGCCAGCAGCTTAGGCGGCAGGGGGGCCCCTGGGGCCAACGTCCTGACTTTC
CASSLGGRGAPGANVLTF
>-|TRBJ2-3|-|TRBV6-4
TGTGCCAGCAGTGCTGAGTCTAGCACAGATACGCAGTATTTT
CASSAESSTDTQYF
>-|TRBJ2-3|-|TRBV7-3
TGTGCCAGCAGCTTACTTCACTCGGATACGCAGTATTTT
CASSLLHSDTQYF
>-|TRBJ2-1|TRBD1|TRBV18
TGTGCCAGCTCGGTAACAGGGGATCATGAGCAGTTCTTC
CASSVTGDHEQFF
>-|TRBJ2-2|TRBD1|TRBV18
TGTGCCAGCTCACCCAGATGGACAGGGAACACCGGGGAGCTGTTTTTT
CASSPRWTGNTGELFF
>once|TRBJ2-7|-|TRBV28
TGTGCCAGCGGTGACACCTACGAGCAGTACTTC
CASGDTYEQYF